Listed below are T cell receptor beta chains from one sample, sequenced in a study of blood T cells in healthy people across ages. MiXCR, run by TCRdb on the 5' RACE reads, gives a single entry per CDR3 protein. The sample has about 1 million distinct CDR3 sequences; 25% are singletons. These sequences were also reported in another study, on T cells of mothers and their children.

Sequencing input: blood. These receptors were obtained from a girl aged 2 to 9 in good health. CDR3s include the opening cysteine and the closing phenylalanine or tryptophan. The D gene is left open where the match is weak. Only part of the rows carry a size: once, few, many, or a class if the clone is expanded.

J gene | clone size | V gene | D gene | CDR3 protein | CDR3 DNA
TRBJ2-3 | . | TRBV7-2 | TRBD2 | CASSLGSGGPFRAHTQYF | TGTGCCAGCAGCTTAGGGAGCGGGGGCCCATTTCGGGCACATACGCAGTATTTT
TRBJ1-1 | . | TRBV7-9 | . | CASSPFGGRTDTEAFF | TGTGCCAGCAGCCCCTTCGGGGGGCGGACGGACACTGAAGCTTTCTTT
TRBJ1-2 | . | TRBV12-3/TRBV12-4 | . | CASTGRGGYTF | TGTGCCAGCACTGGTAGGGGTGGCTACACCTTC
TRBJ2-7 | . | TRBV28 | TRBD2 | CASSVSGRAYEQYF | TGTGCCAGCAGCGTGAGCGGGAGGGCTTACGAGCAGTACTTC
TRBJ2-1 | . | TRBV3-1 | . | CASSRTFDGQFF | TGTGCCAGCAGTAGAACCTTCGATGGGCAGTTCTTC
TRBJ2-1 | many | TRBV19 | . | CASSNVGEYNEQFF | TGTGCCAGTAGTAATGTGGGCGAGTACAATGAGCAGTTCTTC
TRBJ1-2 | . | TRBV7-9 | . | CASSSLSTRGGKLYGYTF | TGTGCCAGCAGCTCTCTCTCGACGAGGGGCGGAAAACTATATGGCTACACCTTC
TRBJ2-1 | . | TRBV7-2 | . | CASSPNVDEQFF | TGTGCCAGCAGCCCGAATGTCGATGAGCAGTTCTTC
TRBJ2-7 | few | TRBV28 | . | CASSLNVGEQYF | TGTGCCAGCAGTTTAAACGTGGGCGAGCAGTACTTC
TRBJ2-5 | . | TRBV14 | . | CASSQARSGTQYF | TGTGCCAGCAGCCAAGCCCGAAGTGGGACCCAGTACTTC
TRBJ2-7 | . | TRBV28 | . | CASSSLVIQSSYEQYF | TGTGCCAGCAGTTCCCTGGTGATTCAGAGCTCCTACGAGCAGTACTTC
TRBJ2-1 | . | TRBV29-1 | TRBD1 | CSVEGDRGIADNEQFF | TGCAGCGTTGAAGGCGACAGGGGTATCGCTGACAATGAGCAGTTCTTC
TRBJ2-7 | . | TRBV29-1 | . | CSVVDLSSYEQYF | TGCAGCGTTGTGGACTTAAGCTCCTACGAGCAGTACTTC
TRBJ1-2 | . | TRBV20-1 | . | CSALFPGHLYGYTF | TGCAGTGCCCTTTTCCCGGGACACCTCTATGGCTACACCTTC
TRBJ1-4 | . | TRBV29-1 | . | CSVELPGGEEKLFF | TGCAGCGTTGAGCTTCCTGGGGGTGAAGAAAAACTGTTTTTT
TRBJ1-1 | once | TRBV29-1 | . | CSVEESMNTEAFF | TGCAGCGTTGAAGAGAGTATGAACACTGAAGCTTTCTTT
TRBJ1-2 | . | TRBV5-1 | . | CASSLGSYSNNYGYTF | TGCGCCAGCAGCCTCGGGTCCTACTCAAATAACTATGGCTACACCTTC
TRBJ2-5 | . | TRBV4-3 | . | CASSQFGGLEAQYF | TGCGCCAGCAGCCAATTCGGGGGCTTGGAGGCCCAGTACTTC
TRBJ2-3 | . | TRBV27 | TRBD2 | CASSSELAGEGTDTQYF | TGTGCCAGCAGTTCCGAGCTAGCGGGAGAGGGCACAGATACGCAGTATTTT
TRBJ2-3 | . | TRBV6-6 | . | CASSSLVLNTQYF | TGTGCCAGCAGTTCTTTAGTCCTGAATACGCAGTATTTT
TRBJ2-7 | . | TRBV4-1 | . | CASSQTLYYEQYF | TGCGCCAGCAGCCAAACACTCTACTACGAGCAGTACTTC
TRBJ2-5 | few | TRBV11-1 | . | CASSRERQETQYF | TGTGCCAGCAGCCGAGAGAGGCAAGAGACCCAGTACTTC
TRBJ2-1 | few | TRBV20-1 | TRBD1 | CSAYDRGNEQFF | TGCAGTGCCTACGACAGGGGGAATGAGCAGTTCTTC
TRBJ2-3 | once | TRBV24-1 | . | CATSDFGDPWDTQYF | TGTGCCACCAGTGATTTCGGGGACCCTTGGGATACGCAGTATTTT
TRBJ2-4 | . | TRBV7-2 | . | CASSPQAVIAKNIQYF | TGTGCCAGCAGCCCACAAGCGGTTATAGCCAAAAACATTCAGTACTTC
TRBJ2-7 | . | TRBV10-3 | TRBD1 | CAIKTGTGMCEQYF | TGTGCCATAAAGACCGGGACAGGGATGTGCGAGCAGTACTTC
TRBJ1-6 | . | TRBV7-2 | . | CASSFMTDSPLHF | TGTGCCAGCAGCTTCATGACTGATTCACCCCTCCACTTT
TRBJ2-7 | few | TRBV29-1 | . | CSVDGGDNYEQYF | TGCAGCGTTGATGGCGGGGATAACTACGAGCAGTACTTC
TRBJ1-3 | . | TRBV12-3/TRBV12-4 | . | CASSPREGDTIYF | TGTGCCAGCAGCCCCCGGGAAGGGGACACCATATATTTT
TRBJ1-4 | . | TRBV29-1 | . | CSVRGRHNEKLFF | TGCAGCGTCCGGGGGAGACATAATGAAAAACTGTTTTTT
TRBJ1-4 | . | TRBV11-2 | . | CASSLIGLEKLFF | TGTGCCAGCAGCTTAATAGGCCTTGAAAAACTGTTTTTT
TRBJ2-6 | many | TRBV10-3 | TRBD1 | CASRDRVESAGANVLTF | TGTGCCAGCCGGGACAGGGTGGAGAGTGCTGGGGCCAACGTCCTGACTTTC
TRBJ1-1 | . | TRBV20-1 | . | CSGREGNMGTEAFF | TGCAGTGGTCGCGAGGGCAACATGGGGACTGAAGCTTTCTTT
TRBJ2-5 | . | TRBV7-2 | . | CTSTLRGRQETQYF | TGTACCAGCACCCTTAGGGGCAGACAAGAGACCCAGTACTTC
TRBJ2-5 | few | TRBV12-5 | . | CASGPGSEKFF | TGTGCTAGTGGCCCCGGTAGCGAGAAGTTCTTC
TRBJ1-2 | few | TRBV7-2 | . | CASSFASNYGYTF | TGTGCCAGCAGCTTCGCCTCTAACTATGGCTACACCTTC
TRBJ1-2 | . | TRBV6-6 | . | CASSYAGNDGYTF | TGTGCCAGCAGTTACGCCGGGAATGACGGCTACACCTTC